This T cell receptor (beta chain) was recorded in a study of blood T cell repertoires in COVID-19. At the level of the study: The cDNA or gDNA used as material had been derived from T cells, B-cell-depleted T cells, or PBMCs.

V gave up 4 bases and J gave up 2 bases, with 10 bases separating them. The CDR3 loop spans 13 amino acids. CDR1 and CDR2 from the germline V gene are SQVTM and ANQGSEA. The repertoire was sequenced with immunoSEQ multiplex PCR; TCRdb's copy has only in-frame clones and lacks some. This table holds 81,000 or so clones, 89% found once. This receptor was obtained from an older man with active or convalescent COVID-19. Sequenced: peripheral blood. The V and J genes are TRBV29-1 and TRBJ2-3, with a possible D match to TRBD1 (5 bases). CDR3 sequence reads: CSVGKGATDTQYF. CDR3 sequence (DNA): TGCAGCGTTGGGAAAGGGGCCACAGATACGCAGTATTTT.